The rows below give T cell receptor beta chains drawn from one sample of a study of blood T cell repertoires in COVID-19. Libraries were prepared by immunoSEQ multiplex PCR; TCRdb keeps only in-frame clonotypes and omits some of them. The sample yields around 60,000 clones, around 89% seen once. The sequenced material came from peripheral blood. These TCRs come from a human donor with active COVID-19. The donor label of this sample is uncertain. Each CDR3 is given with its conserved first and last residue. A D gene is named only where the DNA matches it firmly. The listing skips clone size in some rows; elsewhere it reads once, few, many or a size class.

J	D	V	size	CDR3	DNA
TRBJ2-7	.	TRBV6-5	.	CASSYGAEQYF	TGTGCCAGCAGTTACGGGGCCGAGCAGTACTTC
TRBJ2-3	TRBD2	TRBV5-1	once	CASSWGLAGGIDTDTQYF	TGCGCCAGCAGCTGGGGACTAGCGGGGGGCATTGACACAGATACGCAGTATTTT
TRBJ2-3	TRBD1	TRBV10-1	.	CASSRDRASTDTQYF	TGCGCCAGCTCCCGAGACAGGGCCAGCACAGATACGCAGTATTTT
TRBJ2-2	.	TRBV11-3	.	CASSQRGGSGTGELFF	TGTGCCAGCAGCCAGAGGGGGGGCTCGGGCACCGGGGAGCTGTTTTTT
TRBJ2-5	TRBD1	TRBV9	.	CASSVAPGTVGTQYF	TGTGCCAGCAGCGTAGCGCCCGGGACAGTAGGGACCCAGTACTTC
TRBJ2-1	TRBD1	TRBV10-1	.	CASSESRTGAGDEQFF	TGCGCCAGCAGTGAGTCTCGGACAGGGGCGGGCGATGAGCAGTTCTTC
TRBJ1-2	TRBD1	TRBV28	once	CASSLLDSGTGGLAPYGYTF	TGTGCCAGCAGTTTGCTAGATTCCGGGACAGGGGGGTTAGCGCCCTATGGCTACACCTTC
TRBJ1-3	.	TRBV9	few	CASSVGVVGNTIYF	TGTGCCAGCAGCGTAGGCGTCGTTGGAAACACCATATATTTT
TRBJ1-5	.	TRBV19	once	CASTLRGGAGGNQPQHF	TGTGCCAGTACCCTAAGGGGGGGGGCCGGGGGCAATCAGCCCCAGCATTTT
TRBJ1-5	TRBD1	TRBV2	.	CASSEDPRQGPSNQPQHF	TGTGCCAGCAGTGAAGACCCTAGACAGGGACCAAGCAATCAGCCCCAGCATTTT
TRBJ2-3	TRBD2	TRBV30	.	CAWSVPTSGRAVDTQYF	TGTGCCTGGAGTGTTCCGACTAGCGGGAGGGCGGTAGATACGCAGTATTTT
TRBJ2-7	TRBD2	TRBV5-1	once	CASSLDPGGPYEQYF	TGCGCCAGCAGCTTGGACCCGGGAGGGCCGTACGAGCAGTACTTC
TRBJ2-7	.	TRBV6-2/TRBV6-3	.	CASSYYTSSYEQYF	TGTGCCAGCAGTTACTACACCAGCTCCTACGAGCAGTACTTC
TRBJ1-2	TRBD1	TRBV4-1	once	CASSQGDRDHGYTF	TGCGCCAGCAGCCAAGGGGACAGGGACCATGGCTACACCTTC
TRBJ2-5	.	TRBV28	.	CASSKDRLDIQETQYF	TGTGCCAGCAGTAAAGATCGGTTGGACATCCAAGAGACCCAGTACTTC
TRBJ2-5	.	TRBV29-1	.	CSVTSGRTGGETQYF	TGCAGCGTCACCTCGGGGCGCACGGGGGGCGAGACCCAGTACTTC
TRBJ2-1	.	TRBV4-3	.	CASSLLLGSSYNEQFF	TGCGCCAGCAGCCTACTACTCGGGAGCTCCTACAATGAGCAGTTCTTC
TRBJ2-2	TRBD1	TRBV24-1	.	CATSDPGQGATGELFF	TGTGCCACCAGTGACCCGGGACAGGGGGCGACCGGGGAGCTGTTTTTT
TRBJ2-3	.	TRBV7-2	.	CASSLPGLPQEDTQYF	TGTGCCAGCAGCTTACCGGGACTCCCCCAAGAGGATACGCAGTATTTT
TRBJ2-7	.	TRBV28	.	CASSAGLGHEQYF	TGTGCCAGCAGTGCGGGCCTTGGGCACGAGCAGTACTTC
TRBJ1-2	TRBD1	TRBV5-1	.	CASNPDRSAGGYTF	TGCGCCAGCAACCCGGACAGGTCCGCGGGGGGCTACACCTTC
TRBJ2-1	.	TRBV5-4	.	CASSRGGGSGEQFF	TGTGCCAGCAGCCGCGGGGGCGGGAGTGGAGAGCAGTTCTTC
TRBJ2-5	.	TRBV28	.	CASTLGLKETQYF	TGTGCCAGCACCCTTGGGCTTAAAGAGACCCAGTACTTC
TRBJ2-7	TRBD1	TRBV4-3	.	CASSQALGQGASYEQYF	TGCGCCAGCAGCCAAGCCCTGGGACAGGGGGCATCCTACGAGCAGTACTTC
TRBJ2-7	TRBD2	TRBV2	.	CASTGEGFYEQYF	TGTGCCAGCACCGGGGAGGGCTTCTACGAGCAGTACTTC
TRBJ1-5	TRBD1	TRBV19	once	CASSTTGSSNQPQHF	TGTGCCAGTAGTACGACAGGGAGTAGCAATCAGCCCCAGCATTTT
TRBJ1-1	.	TRBV7-3	.	CASSSNGQEAFF	TGTGCCAGCAGCTCCAATGGACAAGAAGCTTTCTTT
TRBJ2-7	.	TRBV11-3	.	CASSLGGQEAWQYF	TGTGCCAGCAGCTTAGGTGGGCAGGAGGCTTGGCAGTACTTC
TRBJ2-2	.	TRBV25-1	.	CASSDYTSSGELFF	TGTGCCAGCAGTGATTATACTAGTTCCGGGGAGCTGTTTTTT
TRBJ2-1	TRBD1	TRBV5-1	.	CASSLVGPGQGRDEQFF	TGCGCCAGCAGCTTGGTTGGACCGGGACAGGGGAGGGATGAGCAGTTCTTC
TRBJ2-4	.	TRBV18	.	CASSPGAVKGNIQYF	TGTGCCAGCTCACCCGGCGCGGTTAAGGGGAACATTCAGTACTTC
TRBJ1-4	.	TRBV7-9	.	CASSLLGGNEKLFF	TGTGCCAGCAGCTTATTGGGGGGTAATGAAAAACTGTTTTTT
TRBJ2-1	TRBD2	TRBV9	.	CASSVGLAGRSYNEQFF	TGTGCCAGCAGCGTAGGGTTAGCGGGGCGTTCCTACAATGAGCAGTTCTTC
TRBJ1-4	.	TRBV30	.	CAWSVGLQPNEKLFF	TGTGCCTGGAGTGTCGGACTGCAGCCTAATGAAAAACTGTTTTTT
TRBJ2-1	TRBD2	TRBV19	once	CASSHWWEGPYNEQFF	TGTGCCAGTAGTCATTGGTGGGAGGGCCCCTACAATGAGCAGTTCTTC
TRBJ2-3	TRBD2	TRBV11-2	.	CASSPGAQLATSTDTQYF	TGTGCCAGCAGCCCCGGGGCCCAACTAGCGACTAGCACAGATACGCAGTATTTT
TRBJ2-6	TRBD2	TRBV7-6	.	CASSLVRGGPGANVLTF	TGTGCCAGCAGCTTAGTCCGGGGAGGGCCTGGGGCCAACGTCCTGACTTTC
TRBJ2-1	TRBD2	TRBV5-1	.	CASSDGLGVDEQFF	TGCGCCAGCAGCGACGGACTAGGAGTAGATGAGCAGTTCTTC
TRBJ2-2	TRBD1	TRBV7-9	.	CASSARDRATGELFF	TGTGCCAGCAGCGCCCGGGACAGGGCCACCGGGGAGCTGTTTTTT
TRBJ2-7	.	TRBV9	once	CASSVGLLNLGGPLSSYEQYF	TGTGCCAGCAGCGTCGGCCTCCTAAATCTCGGGGGGCCCTTGAGCTCCTACGAGCAGTACTTC
TRBJ1-2	TRBD1	TRBV28	.	CASSPPDRGLSHGYTF	TGTGCCAGCAGTCCCCCGGACAGGGGGTTATCACACGGCTACACCTTC
TRBJ2-2	TRBD1	TRBV29-1	.	CSVPGQGRVFF	TGCAGCGTTCCGGGACAGGGACGGGTGTTTTTT
TRBJ2-3	TRBD2	TRBV7-9	.	CASSPPTSGVDTQYF	TGTGCCAGCAGCCCCCCGACTAGCGGGGTAGATACGCAGTATTTT
TRBJ1-5	.	TRBV7-8	.	CASSLSGSAGGGSRQPQHF	TGTGCCAGCAGCTTATCGGGTTCGGCGGGGGGCGGGAGTCGACAGCCCCAGCATTTT
TRBJ2-3	.	TRBV29-1	.	CSGEGRLQGTDTQYF	TGCAGCGGGGAAGGGAGACTACAAGGCACAGATACGCAGTATTTT
TRBJ2-1	.	TRBV7-2	.	CASSLGRVNNEQFF	TGTGCCAGCAGCTTAGGGCGGGTAAACAATGAGCAGTTCTTC
TRBJ1-2	.	TRBV19	.	CASSPLLTAAHGYTF	TGTGCCAGTAGTCCACTCCTGACAGCCGCTCATGGCTACACCTTC
TRBJ2-1	.	TRBV19	.	CASTAIPYEQFF	TGTGCCAGTACCGCGATCCCCTATGAGCAGTTCTTC
TRBJ1-6	.	TRBV5-6	.	CASSSFTGKSGPGSISLHF	TGTGCCAGCAGCTCCTTTACAGGAAAATCTGGCCCCGGTTCAATATCCCTCCACTTT
TRBJ1-2	.	TRBV6-2/TRBV6-3	.	CASSYSTSDRLNYGYTF	TGTGCCAGCAGTTACTCGACTTCGGACAGACTAAACTATGGCTACACCTTC
TRBJ2-7	TRBD2	TRBV4-1	few	CASSQVGTTYEQYF	TGCGCCAGCAGCCAAGTAGGGACTACCTACGAGCAGTACTTC
TRBJ2-7	.	TRBV15	.	CATSRSDRSHEQYF	TGTGCCACCAGCAGGAGTGACAGGTCCCACGAGCAGTACTTC
TRBJ1-4	.	TRBV6-5	.	CASSYSLGSTNEKLFF	TGTGCCAGCAGTTACTCTTTGGGCTCAACTAATGAAAAACTGTTTTTT
TRBJ1-5	.	TRBV12-3/TRBV12-4	few	CASSFGNQPQHF	TGTGCCAGCAGTTTCGGCAATCAGCCCCAGCATTTT
TRBJ2-2	TRBD1	TRBV5-1	.	CASSRQGGTGELFF	TGCGCCAGCAGTCGACAGGGGGGTACCGGGGAGCTGTTTTTT
TRBJ2-3	.	TRBV2	.	CASSGHSPSTDTQYF	TGTGCCAGCAGTGGGCACAGCCCTAGCACAGATACGCAGTATTTT